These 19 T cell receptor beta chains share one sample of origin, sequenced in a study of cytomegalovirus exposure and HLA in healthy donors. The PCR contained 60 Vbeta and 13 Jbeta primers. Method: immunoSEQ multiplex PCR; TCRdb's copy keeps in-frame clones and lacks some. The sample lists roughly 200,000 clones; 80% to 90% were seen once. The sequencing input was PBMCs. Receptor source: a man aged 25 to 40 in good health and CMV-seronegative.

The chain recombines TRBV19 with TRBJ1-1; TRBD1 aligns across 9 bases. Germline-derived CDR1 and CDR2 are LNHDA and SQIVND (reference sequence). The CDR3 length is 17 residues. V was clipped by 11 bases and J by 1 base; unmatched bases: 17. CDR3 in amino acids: CACQSRTGVAKNTEAFF. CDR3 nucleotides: TGTGCCTGTCAGAGCAGGACAGGGGTTGCGAAGAACACTGAAGCTTTCTTT.

CDR3 in amino acids: CASTQLAGGRGEQFF. CDR3 sequence (DNA): TGTGCCAGTACCCAACTAGCGGGGGGCCGTGGGGAGCAGTTCTTC. The V call is TRBV19, the J call TRBJ2-1; 12 bases agree with TRBD2. Unmatched junction bases numbered 11, after V lost 7 bases and J lost 10 bases. Per germline, CDR1 LNHDA and CDR2 SQIVND (reference sequence). The CDR3 contains 15 residues.

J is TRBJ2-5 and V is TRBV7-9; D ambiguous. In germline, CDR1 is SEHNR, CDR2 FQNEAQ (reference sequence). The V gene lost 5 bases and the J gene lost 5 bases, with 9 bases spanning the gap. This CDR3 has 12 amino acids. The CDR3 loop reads CASSQPKETQYF. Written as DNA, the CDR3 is TGTGCCAGCAGCCAACCTAAGGAGACCCAGTACTTC.

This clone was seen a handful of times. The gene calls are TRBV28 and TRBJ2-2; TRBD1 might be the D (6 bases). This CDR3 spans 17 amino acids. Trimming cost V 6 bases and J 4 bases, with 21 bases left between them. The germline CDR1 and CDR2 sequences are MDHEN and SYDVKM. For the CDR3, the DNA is TGTGCCAGCAGCACGCCGACAGGATACAGGTCCACCGGGGAGCTGTTTTTT. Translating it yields CASSTPTGYRSTGELFF.

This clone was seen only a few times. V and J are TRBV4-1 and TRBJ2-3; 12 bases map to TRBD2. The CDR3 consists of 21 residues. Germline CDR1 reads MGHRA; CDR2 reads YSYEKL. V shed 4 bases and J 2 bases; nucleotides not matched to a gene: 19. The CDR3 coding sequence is TGCGCCAGCAGCCCCCAACCACTAGCGGGGGGCAGGTACCGTATCACAGATACGCAGTATTTT. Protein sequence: CASSPQPLAGGRYRITDTQYF.

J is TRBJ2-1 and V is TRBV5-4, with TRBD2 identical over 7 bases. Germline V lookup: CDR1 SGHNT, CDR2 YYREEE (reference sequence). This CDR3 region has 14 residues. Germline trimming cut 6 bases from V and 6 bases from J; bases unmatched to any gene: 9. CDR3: CASKAGGGVNEQFF. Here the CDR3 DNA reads TGTGCCAGCAAGGCTGGCGGGGGTGTCAATGAGCAGTTCTTC.

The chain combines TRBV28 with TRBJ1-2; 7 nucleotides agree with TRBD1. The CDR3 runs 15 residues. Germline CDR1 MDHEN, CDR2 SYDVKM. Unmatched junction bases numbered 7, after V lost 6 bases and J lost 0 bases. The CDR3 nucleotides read TGTGCCAGCAGCTCCCCCGGGACAGCTAACTATGGCTACACCTTC. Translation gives CASSSPGTANYGYTF.

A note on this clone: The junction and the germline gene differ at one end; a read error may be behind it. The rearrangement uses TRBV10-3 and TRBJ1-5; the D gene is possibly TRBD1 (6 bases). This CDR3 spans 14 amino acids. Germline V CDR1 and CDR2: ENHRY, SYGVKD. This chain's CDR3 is CAIRGVGDNQPQHF. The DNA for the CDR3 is TGTGCCATCAGGGGGGTTGGGGACAATCAACCCCAGCATTTT.

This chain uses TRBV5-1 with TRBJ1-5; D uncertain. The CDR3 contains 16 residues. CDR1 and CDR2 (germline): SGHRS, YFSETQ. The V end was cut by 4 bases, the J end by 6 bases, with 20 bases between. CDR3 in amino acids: CASSPGEGGIGQPQHF. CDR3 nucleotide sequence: TGCGCCAGCAGCCCCGGGGAAGGAGGCATAGGTCAGCCCCAGCATTTT.

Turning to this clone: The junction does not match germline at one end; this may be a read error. CDR3 sequence reads: CASSIAGFPYKYF. The CDR3, as DNA: TGTGCCAGCAGCATAGCCGGGTTCCCTTACAAGTACTTC. The chain combines TRBV7-9 with TRBJ2-7; D is ambiguous. The CDR3 totals 13 residues. Germline CDR1 and CDR2: SEHNR and FQNEAQ (reference sequence).

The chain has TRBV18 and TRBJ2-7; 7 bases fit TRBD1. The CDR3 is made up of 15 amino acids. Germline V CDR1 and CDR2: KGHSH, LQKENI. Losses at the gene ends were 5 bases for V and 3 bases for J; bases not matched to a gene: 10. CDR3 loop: CASSSAGTEGYEQYF. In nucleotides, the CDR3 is TGTGCCAGCTCATCTGCCGGGACAGAGGGCTACGAGCAGTACTTC.

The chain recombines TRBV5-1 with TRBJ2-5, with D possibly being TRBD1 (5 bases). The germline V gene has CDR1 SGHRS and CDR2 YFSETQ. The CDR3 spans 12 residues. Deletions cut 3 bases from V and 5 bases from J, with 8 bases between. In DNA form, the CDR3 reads TGCGCCAGCAGCTCAGGGATGGAGACCCAGTACTTC. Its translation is CASSSGMETQYF.

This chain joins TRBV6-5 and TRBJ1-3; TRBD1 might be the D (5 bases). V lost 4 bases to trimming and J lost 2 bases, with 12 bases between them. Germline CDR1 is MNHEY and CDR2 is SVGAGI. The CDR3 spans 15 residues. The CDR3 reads CASSFGGGTGNTIYF. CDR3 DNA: TGTGCCAGCAGTTTTGGGGGGGGTACTGGAAACACCATATATTTT.

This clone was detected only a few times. The CDR3: CASSYTDSLNEQYF. The CDR3 bases are TGTGCCAGCAGTTACACGGACAGTTTAAACGAGCAGTACTTC. This chain uses TRBV6-6 with TRBJ2-7; D possibly corresponds to TRBD1 (6 bases). Germline values: CDR1 MNHNY, CDR2 SVGAGI (reference sequence). The length of the CDR3 is 14 residues. V lost 2 bases, J lost 5 bases, and 13 bases lay in between.

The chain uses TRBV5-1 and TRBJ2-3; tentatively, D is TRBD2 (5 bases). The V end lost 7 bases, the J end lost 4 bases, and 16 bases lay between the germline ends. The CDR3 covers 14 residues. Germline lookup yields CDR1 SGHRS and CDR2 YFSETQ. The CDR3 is CASATRLGADTQYF. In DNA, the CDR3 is TGCGCCAGCGCTACCAGACTCGGGGCAGATACGCAGTATTTT.

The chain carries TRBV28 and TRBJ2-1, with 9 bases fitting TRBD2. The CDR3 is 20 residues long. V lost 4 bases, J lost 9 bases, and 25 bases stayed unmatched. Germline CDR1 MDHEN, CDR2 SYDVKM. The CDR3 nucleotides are TGTGCCAGCAGTTGGGGACAGTATCCGCTTGGAGCGGGGGGTTTGGGTGAGCAGTTCTTC. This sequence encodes CASSWGQYPLGAGGLGEQFF.

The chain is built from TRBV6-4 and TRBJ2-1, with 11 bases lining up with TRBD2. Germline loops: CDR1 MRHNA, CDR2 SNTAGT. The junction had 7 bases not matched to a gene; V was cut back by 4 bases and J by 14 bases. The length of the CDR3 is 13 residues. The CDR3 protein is CASSGNSGGVKFF. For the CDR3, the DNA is TGTGCCAGCAGTGGTAATAGCGGGGGGGTGAAGTTCTTC.

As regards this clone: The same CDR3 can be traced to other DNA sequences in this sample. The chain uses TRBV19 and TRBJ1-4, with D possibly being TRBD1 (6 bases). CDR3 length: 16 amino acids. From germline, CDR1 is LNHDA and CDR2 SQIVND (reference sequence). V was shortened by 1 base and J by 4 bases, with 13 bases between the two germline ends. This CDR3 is CASSIGTGTLNEKLFF. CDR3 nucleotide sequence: TGTGCCAGTAGTATAGGTACAGGGACACTTAATGAAAAACTGTTTTTT.

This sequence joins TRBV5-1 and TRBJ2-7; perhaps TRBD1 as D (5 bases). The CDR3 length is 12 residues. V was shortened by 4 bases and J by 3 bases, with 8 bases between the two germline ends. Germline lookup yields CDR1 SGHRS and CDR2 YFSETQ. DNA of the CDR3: TGCGCCAGCAGCCAGGGAAACTACGAGCAGTACTTC. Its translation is CASSQGNYEQYF. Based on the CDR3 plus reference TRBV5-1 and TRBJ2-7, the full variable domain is KAGVTQTPRYLIKTRGQQVTLSCSPISGHRSVSWYQQTPGQGLQFLFEYFSETQRNKGNFPGRFSGRQFSNSRSEMNVSTLELGDSALYLCASSQGNYEQYFGPGTRLTVT.